Below are 31 T cell receptor beta chains sequenced from a single sample in a study of vaccination effects on CD4 cells after COVID-19. Before sequencing took place, the ViraFEST assay used viral peptide pools to expand antigen-specific CD4+ T cells. CD4+ T cell isolation took place after less than 13 days of culture. Each vaccine recipient was nucleocapsid antibody negative and had no prior SARS-CoV-2 infection. These receptors have no identified antigens. TCRdb's table, derived via immunoSEQ multiplex PCR, lists solely in-frame clones and lacks some. This sample has some 60,000 clones, with roughly 76% found just once. This material consisted of CD4+ T cells from PBMCs cultured with HCoV-NL63 spike peptides, taken before COVID-19 vaccination. Receptor source: a human donor who received a COVID-19 vaccine.

The chain combines TRBV14 with TRBJ1-2, with a weak D call TRBD1 (5 bases). The ends were cut back, 4 bases at V and 8 bases at J, with 14 bases in the middle. The germline gives CDR1 SGHDN, CDR2 FVKESK. This CDR3 has 13 residues. CDR3 coding DNA: TGTGCCAGCAGCCTCAATGGGGGGGTCGGCTACACCTTC. Amino acids: CASSLNGGVGYTF. Complete variable domain (other parts from reference TRBV14 and TRBJ1-2): EAGVTQFPSHSVIEKGQTVTLRCDPISGHDNLYWYRRVMGKEIKFLLHFVKESKQDESGMPNNRFLAERTGGTYSTLKVQPAELEDSGVYFCASSLNGGVGYTFGSGTRLTVV.

This clone was seen once. This chain links TRBV19 with TRBJ2-5; 9 nucleotides match TRBD1. Germline V gives CDR1 LNHDA, CDR2 SQIVND (reference sequence). The CDR3 loop spans 16 amino acids. The junction had 7 bases not matched to a gene; V was cut back by 5 bases and J by 0 bases. In DNA form, the CDR3 reads TGTGCCAGTAGTTCCGACAGGGGGTTATACCAAGAGACCCAGTACTTC. Amino acids: CASSSDRGLYQETQYF.

This clone was counted a few times. This rearrangement joins TRBV5-1 to TRBJ2-1; tentatively, D is TRBD2 (5 bases). The V end was cut by 4 bases, the J end by 5 bases, with 13 bases between. The germline V gene has CDR1 SGHRS and CDR2 YFSETQ. The CDR3 extends over 14 amino acids. DNA of the CDR3: TGCGCCAGCAGCCGATTCGTGGGAGACAATGAGCAGTTCTTC. This codes for CASSRFVGDNEQFF. The full variable domain, completed using reference TRBV5-1 and TRBJ2-1, is KAGVTQTPRYLIKTRGQQVTLSCSPISGHRSVSWYQQTPGQGLQFLFEYFSETQRNKGNFPGRFSGRQFSNSRSEMNVSTLELGDSALYLCASSRFVGDNEQFFGPGTRLTVL.

The chain combines TRBV24-1 with TRBJ2-5; a weak D match, TRBD1 (5 bases). With 8 bases removed from V and 4 bases from J, the gap between germline ends came to 13 bases. Germline V lookup: CDR1 KGHDR, CDR2 SFDVKD. The CDR3 loop spans 13 amino acids. DNA for the CDR3: TGTGCCACCAATCAGGGTTACGGAGAGACCCAGTACTTC. It is translated as CATNQGYGETQYF.

The chain recombines TRBV10-1 with TRBJ2-3, with 9 bases lining up with TRBD1. Trimming at V came to 2 bases and at J to 2 bases, leaving 2 bases not matched to a gene. The germline CDR1 and CDR2 sequences are WNHNN and SYGVQD (reference sequence). The CDR3 has 15 residues. The CDR3 bases are TGCGCCAGCAGTGAGACAGGGGGCTACACAGATACGCAGTATTTT. Translated, it gives CASSETGGYTDTQYF.

The J gene is TRBJ2-2, the V gene TRBV7-2; D is perhaps TRBD2 (5 bases). The CDR3 covers 14 residues. Germline V gene sequence: CDR1 SGHTA, CDR2 FQGNSA. V lost 1 base, J lost 5 bases, and 8 bases lay in between. The CDR3 loop is CASSLVRATGELFF. In nucleotides, the CDR3 is TGTGCCAGCAGCTTAGTGCGGGCTACCGGGGAGCTGTTTTTT.

This clone was counted a few times. The chain carries TRBV27 and TRBJ1-2; a possible D gene is TRBD1 (5 bases). CDR1 is MNHEY, CDR2 SMNVEV, per germline (reference sequence). This CDR3 has 14 amino acids. Trimming removed 0 bases at V and 2 bases at J, with 7 bases between. CDR3: CASSLSRQNYGYTF. CDR3 DNA: TGTGCCAGCAGTTTATCCCGACAGAACTATGGCTACACCTTC.

The J gene is TRBJ1-2, the V gene TRBV7-2; no firm D call. This CDR3 has 14 amino acids. Germline-derived CDR1 and CDR2 are SGHTA and FQGNSA. Trimming shortened V by 4 bases and J by 4 bases, and 13 bases separated the two germline ends. CDR3 sequence (DNA): TGTGCCAGCAGCTCTAGGAGGAACGCCTATGGCTACACCTTC. Amino acids: CASSSRRNAYGYTF.

This clone was seen a single time. The chain carries TRBV5-6 and TRBJ2-3; the match to TRBD2 covers 8 bases. J gave up 5 bases and V 0 bases, and 5 bases lay outside the gene matches. CDR3 length equals 15 residues. Germline V gene data show CDR1 as SGHDT and CDR2 as YYEEEE. The CDR3 is CASSLGPGGRDTQYF. CDR3 nucleotide sequence: TGTGCCAGCAGCTTGGGGCCGGGGGGGAGAGATACGCAGTATTTT.

The table lists this clone with a few counts. The rearrangement joins TRBV3-1 (or the pseudogene TRBV3-2) to TRBJ1-6; D is uncertain. This CDR3 has 13 residues. Germline-derived CDR1 and CDR2 are LGHDT and YNNKEL (reference sequence). The V and J ends lost 1 base and 9 bases respectively, with 7 bases between them. CDR3 nucleotide sequence: TGTGCCAGCAGCCAAGGGTACGGTTCACCCCTCCACTTT. Translated: CASSQGYGSPLHF.

The rearrangement links TRBV7-9 to TRBJ2-3; tentatively, D is TRBD1 or TRBD2 (5 bases each). V was clipped by 5 bases and J by 4 bases, with 13 bases between them. The CDR3 runs 14 residues. Germline V gene lookup returns CDR1 SEHNR and CDR2 FQNEAQ (reference sequence). DNA for the CDR3: TGTGCCAGCAGCCCTACTAGGGGCGCAGATACGCAGTATTTT. Protein: CASSPTRGADTQYF. Full variable domain (remainder filled in from reference TRBV7-9 and TRBJ2-3): DTGVSQNPRHKITKRGQNVTFRCDPISEHNRLYWYRQTLGQGPEFLTYFQNEAQLEKSRLLSDRFSAERPKGSFSTLEIQRTEQGDSAMYLCASSPTRGADTQYFGPGTRLTVL.

The CDR3 loop reads CASSPAGPSNEKLFF. CDR3 nucleotides: TGTGCCAGTAGTCCCGCGGGACCGAGTAATGAAAAACTGTTTTTT. The V gene is TRBV19, the J gene TRBJ1-4; D perhaps matches TRBD1 (5 bases). With 5 bases removed from V and 4 bases from J, the gap between germline ends came to 14 bases. This CDR3 spans 15 amino acids. CDR1 and CDR2 from the germline V gene are LNHDA and SQIVND (reference sequence). The full variable domain, rest sourced from reference TRBV19 and TRBJ1-4, is DGGITQSPKYLFRKEGQNVTLSCEQNLNHDAMYWYRQDPGQGLRLIYYSQIVNDFQKGDIAEGYSVSREKKESFPLTVTSAQKNPTAFYLCASSPAGPSNEKLFFGSGTQLSVL.

The V gene is TRBV14, the J gene TRBJ2-2, with no clear D. With 1 base removed from V and 1 base from J, the gap between germline ends came to 4 bases. The CDR3 extends over 14 amino acids. Germline CDR1 SGHDN, CDR2 FVKESK. DNA for the CDR3: TGTGCCAGCAGCCAAGCCAGGAACACCGGGGAGCTGTTTTTT. The encoded protein is CASSQARNTGELFF.

The rearrangement links TRBV7-2 to TRBJ2-3; no firm D call. Germline V CDR1 and CDR2: SGHTA, FQGNSA. This CDR3 region has 14 residues. The V gene lost 5 bases and the J gene lost 0 bases, with 9 bases spanning the gap. This CDR3 reads CASSPDTSTDTQYF. The CDR3 region has the DNA TGTGCCAGCAGCCCCGACACTAGCACAGATACGCAGTATTTT.

The chain recombines TRBV5-1 with TRBJ2-5; TRBD1 matches 10 bases. Trimming at V came to 4 bases and at J to 3 bases, leaving 6 bases not matched to a gene. The CDR3 has 15 amino acids. CDR1 is SGHRS and CDR2 is YFSETQ in the germline V gene. For the CDR3, the DNA is TGCGCCAGCAGCGCCGCCGGGACAGGGGAAGAGACCCAGTACTTC. Its translation is CASSAAGTGEETQYF.

This chain connects TRBV7-2 to TRBJ2-6; D ambiguous. The V and J ends lost 5 bases and 5 bases respectively, with 10 bases between them. The CDR3 is 14 residues long. Germline CDR1 and CDR2: SGHTA and FQGNSA. In DNA, the CDR3 is TGTGCCAGCAGCCCCGATAGGTGGGCCAACGTCCTGACTTTC. It specifies CASSPDRWANVLTF.

This chain connects TRBV28 to TRBJ1-2; weak D call: TRBD1 (6 bases). This CDR3 comprises 15 residues. From germline, CDR1 is MDHEN and CDR2 SYDVKM. V shed 3 bases and J shed 0 bases, with 11 bases lying between them. CDR3 nucleotides: TGTGCCAGCAGTTTGGGGGCTGGATCTAACTATGGCTACACCTTC. Its protein is CASSLGAGSNYGYTF.

V gene TRBV4-1 combines with J gene TRBJ1-1; D unclear. Germline CDR1 and CDR2: MGHRA and YSYEKL. Trimming shortened V by 1 base and J by 0 bases, and 6 bases separated the two germline ends. There are 14 residues in the CDR3. The CDR3 region is CASSQGDMNTEAFF. The CDR3 bases are TGCGCCAGCAGCCAAGGGGATATGAACACTGAAGCTTTCTTT.

J is TRBJ2-6 and V is TRBV5-1, with 8 bases lining up with TRBD2. With 0 bases clipped from V and 0 bases from J, the junction kept 2 bases outside the gene matches. Per the germline V gene, CDR1 is SGHRS and CDR2 is YFSETQ. The CDR3 is made up of 17 amino acids. In DNA, the CDR3 is TGCGCCAGCAGCTTGGCAGCGGGGGTCTCTGGGGCCAACGTCCTGACTTTC. Protein sequence: CASSLAAGVSGANVLTF.

This chain joins TRBV6-2 or TRBV6-3 and TRBJ2-5, with 7 positions matching TRBD2. Germline values: CDR1 MNHEY, CDR2 SVGEGT. The J segment lost 3 bases and the V segment lost 5 bases, leaving 9 bases of the junction unmatched. This CDR3 contains 15 residues. The CDR3 nucleotides read TGTGCCAGCAGTCGCTCCGGGGCGGGGGAAGAGACCCAGTACTTC. It encodes CASSRSGAGEETQYF.

This clone appeared once. The V call is TRBV6-4, the J call TRBJ1-6, with TRBD1 matching over 7 bases. The J segment lost 8 bases and the V segment lost 3 bases, leaving 10 bases of the junction unmatched. The CDR3 loop spans 16 amino acids. Per germline, CDR1 MRHNA and CDR2 SNTAGT. CDR3 coding DNA: TGTGCCAGCAGTGAGAATTACAGGGGCCGGGATTCACCCCTCCACTTT. This translates into CASSENYRGRDSPLHF.

The rearrangement links TRBV6-1 to TRBJ1-4; D is ambiguous. Germline V CDR1 and CDR2: MNHNS, SASEGT. This CDR3 is 12 amino acids long. V shed 2 bases and J shed 8 bases, with 6 bases lying between them. DNA of the CDR3: TGTGCCAGCAGTGAACTGTGGGAAAAACTGTTTTTT. This codes for CASSELWEKLFF.

This clone has a handful of counts. The chain joins TRBV6-2 or TRBV6-3 to TRBJ1-2; D ambiguous. V was cut by 0 bases and J by 5 bases, with 7 bases left in between. The CDR3 contains 13 residues. Germline V CDR1 and CDR2: MNHEY, SVGEGT. In DNA, the CDR3 is TGTGCCAGCAGTTACTCGAAACAATATGGCTACACCTTC. This sequence encodes CASSYSKQYGYTF.

This clone has just one count. The chain carries TRBV5-4 and TRBJ2-1; D possibly corresponds to TRBD2 (7 bases). Trimming left V 6 bases short and J 7 bases short, with 20 bases between. The germline V gene has CDR1 SGHNT and CDR2 YYREEE (reference sequence). The CDR3 covers 15 residues. CDR3 protein: CASTREGGWVNEQFF. The CDR3 region has the DNA TGTGCCAGCACCCGCGAGGGGGGGTGGGTAAATGAGCAGTTCTTC.

The chain combines TRBV23-1 with TRBJ1-6; D is perhaps TRBD1 (6 bases). TRBV23-1 is an open reading frame whose function is uncertain. The V end lost 3 bases, the J end lost 11 bases, and 23 bases lay between the germline ends. The CDR3 runs 17 residues. The DNA for the CDR3 is TGCGCCAGCAGTCATGGAGGAAACAGGGCATTTGAGCCACCCCTCCACTTT. It encodes CASSHGGNRAFEPPLHF.

The gene calls are TRBV5-1 and TRBJ1-4; D remains ambiguous. The CDR3 loop spans 17 amino acids. Deletions cut 0 bases from V and 0 bases from J, with 12 bases between. Germline-derived CDR1 and CDR2 are SGHRS and YFSETQ. The CDR3 nucleotides are TGCGCCAGCAGCTTGGCCTACAACAAGGCAACTAATGAAAAACTGTTTTTT. Translated: CASSLAYNKATNEKLFF.

The chain recombines TRBV21-1 with TRBJ2-3; TRBD1 is taken as the D call from the table, unchecked against the DNA. TRBV21-1 is marked as a pseudogene. This CDR3 is built from 13 residues. CDR3 coding DNA: TGTGCCAGACAGGGAATTTGTTCAGATACGCAGTATTTT. Translation gives CARQGICSDTQYF.

This clone occurred once. The rearrangement links TRBV7-8 to TRBJ1-5; D gene uncertain. Germline V lookup: CDR1 SGHVS, CDR2 FQNEAQ. Trimming removed 2 bases at V and 0 bases at J, with 5 bases between. The CDR3 is made up of 14 amino acids. CDR3 protein: CASSLTDSNQPQHF. CDR3 nucleotides: TGTGCCAGCAGCTTAACAGATAGCAATCAGCCCCAGCATTTT. The variable domain in full, completed from reference TRBV7-8 and TRBJ1-5, reads GAGVSQSPRYKVAKRGQDVALRCDPISGHVSLFWYQQALGQGPEFLTYFQNEAQLDKSGLPSDRFFAERPEGSVSTLKIQRTQQEDSAVYLCASSLTDSNQPQHFGDGTRLSIL.

About this clone itself: The junction departs from the called germline gene at one end, perhaps through a read error. The genes are TRBV9 and TRBJ2-5; D is undetermined. The CDR3 is 13 residues long. Per the germline V gene, CDR1 is SGDLS and CDR2 is YYNGEE. The CDR3, as DNA: TGTGCCAGCAGCGTAGGCAGTCAGGAGAGCCAGTACTTC. The encoded protein is CASSVGSQESQYF.

The chain uses TRBV9 and TRBJ2-1; D is unclear. Trimming took off 1 base at V and 6 bases at J, with 8 bases between the two ends. The CDR3 is 13 residues long. From germline, CDR1 is SGDLS and CDR2 YYNGEE. The CDR3 region is CASSVSPINEQFF. In DNA form, the CDR3 reads TGTGCCAGCAGCGTAAGCCCTATCAATGAGCAGTTCTTC.

The chain combines TRBV7-2 with TRBJ2-1; D is unclear. The CDR3 is 14 amino acids. CDR1 and CDR2 from the germline V gene are SGHTA and FQGNSA. V lost 5 bases, J lost 7 bases, and 15 bases lay in between. DNA for the CDR3: TGTGCCAGCAGCGTTAATGGCTTGGGAAATGAGCAGTTCTTC. This codes for CASSVNGLGNEQFF.